This T cell receptor beta chain was captured by sequencing in a study of shared clonotypes between healthy human individuals (dated by TCRdb to between 2020 and 2021). With regard to the full study: Two women and a few men aged 18 to 49 years were included in the cohort. To estimate repertoire size and how much clonotype sharing occurs between individuals, the study deeply sequenced the blood TCR repertoires of a handful of healthy adults. Per donor, three plates each were used for CD4 naive and CD4 memory, two for CD8 naive, and one for CD8 memory. Different laboratories and diverse techniques were used to prepare libraries and sequence TCR repertoires, to increase sequencing depth and limit assay-specific biases. Per donor, leukapheresis produced somewhere between about 0.94 and 9 billion PBMCs.

CDR1 and CDR2 (MNHEY, SVGAGI) derive from the germline V gene. From the cysteine through the phenylalanine, the CDR3 covers 15 amino acids. Only the CDR3 DNA is retained, 45 bases long and in frame from the first base. V and J are trimmed by 2 bases and 3 bases, and the gene matches miss 7 bases of the junction. Using the deep immunoSEQ assay, TCR CDR3 regions were amplified from genomic DNA by multiplex PCR. Genomic DNA extracted from each cell subset was distributed evenly over all wells of several immunoSEQ 96-well plates, and each plate served as one replicate. For sorted subsets, 150 to 200 ng genomic DNA, equal to 30,000 or so T cell genomes, was loaded into each replicate PCR. Purified libraries were measured with a Qubit 3.0 fluorometer, size-checked on a Bioanalyzer 2100, and measured again with the KAPA Library Quantification kit. Each immunoSEQ 96-well plate was sequenced on its own single-read 150-cycle Illumina NextSeq 550 flow cell. The original pipeline was this. Because the immunoSEQ output included only junctional sequences and no quality scores, the filtering could not be the same as the filtering used for full-length reads. Sequences were annotated with PyIR, a Python wrapper for IgBLAST v1.9, using IMGT germline references to assign V/J genes and CDR3. Reads with weak V/J assignments (E-value above 1e-6), missing CDR3, stop codons, out-of-frame junctions, or ambiguous translated residues were removed. A V3J clonotype was defined by an identical inferred V gene, J gene, and CDR3 amino acid sequence. The percentage overlap between two repertoires was calculated by dividing the number of shared unique clonotypes by the size of the smaller repertoire. Three approaches were used to assess repertoire richness: RTK rarefaction, the Chao1 estimator, and Recon v2.1 estimates of unobserved clonotypes. Generation probabilities for all TCRbeta clonotypes obtained by the gDNA method from several donors were computed using OLGA. What TCRdb holds here is the immuneACCESS table cut down to in-frame rearrangements. Part of the clones is not present; checked against another copy, under half of the missing clones reflect an unresolved V gene, and the others are unexplained. V, J and clone size derive from that table, while D and trimming were established from the DNA sequence. The sample table contains 2 million to 2.5 million clones; only one count was recorded for under 95% of them. The ten largest clones take up roughly 0.34% of the sample.

The donors were healthy, HIV-negative adults who had no recently reported acute infections or vaccinations. Every donor was a Caucasian adult living in Nashville, Tennessee, USA. CD4+ T cells were enriched by magnetic negative selection, after which naive cells were positively selected on CD45RA and the negative fraction was taken as the memory subset. Blood was obtained by leukapheresis, after which PBMCs were separated by Ficoll-Histopaque density gradient centrifugation and cryopreserved in liquid nitrogen vapor phase. Analytical flow cytometry was used to check the purity and quantity of every magnetically sorted T cell population. Each sorted fraction had its genomic DNA isolated and then quantified by UV absorbance on a Nanodrop 2000c. As for this clone: Its antigen is currently not known. Base qualities were left out, and no much larger clone turns up one base away.

What the research found in general, with its limitations: Naive subsets generally had larger estimated clonotype richness than memory subsets. Because the study included a small number of donors, the genetic and exposure-history diversity represented was limited. When a few donors were compared, the shared fraction of clonotypes was about 5.5% for naive CD4, roughly 3.3% for naive CD8, more than 2% for memory CD4, and roughly 0.43% for memory CD8. Based on pairwise subsampling, the degree of clonotype sharing among donors was expected to be affected by sequencing depth. Clonotypes shared by all four sorted-subset donors showed higher generation probabilities than non-shared clonotypes. Sampling was limited to blood, and TCR repertoires in tissue likely differ from TCR repertoires in blood. Even with the large sequencing depth, rarefaction of the sorted-subset datasets indicated that sequencing was incomplete.

The rearranged segments are TRBV6-5 and TRBJ2-7; 7 junctional bases match TRBD2. The source material was naive CD4+ T cells from PBMCs. In the paper's terms, the cell subset or site label means: CD45RA+ positively selected. The TCR sequence derives from a man in his late teens or twenties in good health. Some clones in this sample may be carry-over from other donors' samples. The CDR3 protein is CASSYQQGDYYEQYF. The sequence in DNA is TGTGCCAGCAGTTACCAGCAAGGGGACTACTACGAGCAGTACTTC.